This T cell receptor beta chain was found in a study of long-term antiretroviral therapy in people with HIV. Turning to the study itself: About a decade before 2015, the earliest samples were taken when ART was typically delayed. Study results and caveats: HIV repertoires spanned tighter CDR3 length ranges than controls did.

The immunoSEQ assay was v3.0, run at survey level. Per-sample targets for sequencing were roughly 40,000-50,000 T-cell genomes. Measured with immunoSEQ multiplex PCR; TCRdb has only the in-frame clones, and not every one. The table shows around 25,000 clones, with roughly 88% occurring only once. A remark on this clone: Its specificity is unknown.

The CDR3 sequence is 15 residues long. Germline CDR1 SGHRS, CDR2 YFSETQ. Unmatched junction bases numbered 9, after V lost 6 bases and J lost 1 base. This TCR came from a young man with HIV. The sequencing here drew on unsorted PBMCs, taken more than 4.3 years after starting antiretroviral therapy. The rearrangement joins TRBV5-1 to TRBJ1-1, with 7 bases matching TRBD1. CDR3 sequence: CASNDENRGNTEAFF. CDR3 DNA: TGCGCCAGCAATGATGAGAACAGGGGGAACACTGAAGCTTTCTTT.